This T cell receptor beta chain is from a study of blood T cell repertoires in COVID-19. For the study at large: The United States, Italy and Spain supplied acute and convalescent COVID-19 samples. PBMCs, B-cell-depleted T cells, or T cells provided the cDNA or gDNA that made up the material.

V lost 4 bases and J lost 1, with 11 bases in between. Germline V lookup: CDR1 GTSNPN, CDR2 SVGIG (reference sequence). The CDR3 is 14 amino acids. Authors' analysis steps: Amplification of reference gene primers provided the estimated nucleated cell counts. Sequencing was performed with immunoSEQ multiplex PCR; in TCRdb, only in-frame clones are kept and a portion is missing. V, J and clone size reflect that table, while D and trimming were determined from the DNA. The table has fewer than 450,000 clones, 88% seen once. Sequences were obtained from peripheral blood. The sequence derives from a woman aged 45-60 years with COVID-19, enrolled during active disease. The chain employs TRBV30 and TRBJ1-3; maybe TRBD1 (6 bases). The CDR3 bases are TGTGCCTGGACTCAGGGGTCGTCTGGAAACACCATATATTTT. This gives the protein CAWTQGSSGNTIYF.